This T cell receptor (beta chain) is drawn from a study of persistence of HIV-infected CD4 T cells. Study-wide results and limits: Compared with CD3/CD28-stimulated cells, CMV- and Gag-responding cells showed lower TCRbeta richness. Degenerate expanded CDR3beta sequences were enriched among CMV- and Gag-responding cells. Proviral oligoclonality tracked with TCR oligoclonality within the same sorted cells.

The libraries were made with immunoSEQ version 4 in survey mode. Template was genomic DNA at about 10 ng/uL, with up to roughly 1 ug used per sample. TCRdb keeps only in-frame clones here, not all; method: immunoSEQ multiplex PCR. The sample includes 50,000 or so clones, around 80% of them seen just once. With regard to this clone: Its antigen is not identified.

V was shortened by 7 bases and J by 7 bases, with 22 bases between the two germline ends. CDR3 length: 15 residues. Germline values: CDR1 MNHEY, CDR2 SVGAGI. The stimulus was lysate of CMV-infected fibroblasts, around 11 ug/mL. CD40L/CD69 double-negative CD45RO-high memory CD4+ T cells were collected. The sample in question was CD4+ T cells sorted from PBMCs after 18-hour stimulation, obtained from a patient who received antiretroviral therapy. V gene TRBV6-5 combines with J gene TRBJ2-5; D may be TRBD2 (5 bases). The TCR originated in an adult man with HIV who was CMV-seropositive. In nucleotides, the CDR3 is TGTGCCAGCAAAAGTAGGGCGGCACTAGAAGGGACCCAGTACTTC. Its translation: CASKSRAALEGTQYF.